The sequence of this T cell receptor (beta chain) was determined in a study of blood T cell repertoires in COVID-19. At the level of the study: Some COVID-19 samples were acute and others convalescent; all came from the United States, Italy and Spain. Nucleic acid was either cDNA or gDNA, and it came from T cells, B-cell-depleted T cells, or PBMCs.

Authors' data handling: Amplifying reference gene primers gave estimates of nucleated cell counts. Libraries were prepared by immunoSEQ multiplex PCR; TCRdb keeps only in-frame clonotypes and omits some of them. D and trimming come from the DNA, and the V and J calls and clone size come from that table. The profile shows about 90,000 clones, about 85% of them singletons. This clonotype originated in a male donor with acute or convalescent COVID-19. Sample: peripheral blood.

The CDR3 DNA follows: TGTGCCAGCAGCCAACCGGGACAGGGGCTGGGTGAGCAGTTCTTC. This encodes CASSQPGQGLGEQFF. This chain joins TRBV7-6 and TRBJ2-1, with 10 nucleotides matching TRBD1. V was clipped by 5 bases and J by 9 bases; unmatched bases: 10. The V gene's germline CDR1 is SGHVS and CDR2 FNYEAQ. This CDR3 is 15 amino acids long.